This T cell receptor beta chain was identified during a study of T cells in Graves' hyperthyroidism and ophthalmopathy. This clonotype was seen many times. Unmatched junction bases numbered 7, after V lost 0 bases and J lost 5 bases. CDR1 and CDR2 from the germline V gene are SGDLS and YYNGEE. This CDR3 has 16 amino acids. Amplified TCR beta CDR3 regions derived from RNA transcripts. During a first-round RT-PCR of the TCR CDR3, the HTBI primer set was used. TCRdb reprocessed the multiplex PCR reads with MiXCR, giving one entry per CDR3 protein. Among hundreds of thousands of distinct CDR3 sequences listed, about a sixth were seen once.

The source of this sequence is a woman in her forties with Graves' ophthalmopathy. Sequenced: blood. The gene calls are TRBV9 and TRBJ2-5, with 10 positions matching TRBD2. The CDR3 DNA reads as TGTGCCAGCAGCGTAGGGACTAGCGGCAAAATGGAGACCCAGTACTTC. Translated, it gives CASSVGTSGKMETQYF.